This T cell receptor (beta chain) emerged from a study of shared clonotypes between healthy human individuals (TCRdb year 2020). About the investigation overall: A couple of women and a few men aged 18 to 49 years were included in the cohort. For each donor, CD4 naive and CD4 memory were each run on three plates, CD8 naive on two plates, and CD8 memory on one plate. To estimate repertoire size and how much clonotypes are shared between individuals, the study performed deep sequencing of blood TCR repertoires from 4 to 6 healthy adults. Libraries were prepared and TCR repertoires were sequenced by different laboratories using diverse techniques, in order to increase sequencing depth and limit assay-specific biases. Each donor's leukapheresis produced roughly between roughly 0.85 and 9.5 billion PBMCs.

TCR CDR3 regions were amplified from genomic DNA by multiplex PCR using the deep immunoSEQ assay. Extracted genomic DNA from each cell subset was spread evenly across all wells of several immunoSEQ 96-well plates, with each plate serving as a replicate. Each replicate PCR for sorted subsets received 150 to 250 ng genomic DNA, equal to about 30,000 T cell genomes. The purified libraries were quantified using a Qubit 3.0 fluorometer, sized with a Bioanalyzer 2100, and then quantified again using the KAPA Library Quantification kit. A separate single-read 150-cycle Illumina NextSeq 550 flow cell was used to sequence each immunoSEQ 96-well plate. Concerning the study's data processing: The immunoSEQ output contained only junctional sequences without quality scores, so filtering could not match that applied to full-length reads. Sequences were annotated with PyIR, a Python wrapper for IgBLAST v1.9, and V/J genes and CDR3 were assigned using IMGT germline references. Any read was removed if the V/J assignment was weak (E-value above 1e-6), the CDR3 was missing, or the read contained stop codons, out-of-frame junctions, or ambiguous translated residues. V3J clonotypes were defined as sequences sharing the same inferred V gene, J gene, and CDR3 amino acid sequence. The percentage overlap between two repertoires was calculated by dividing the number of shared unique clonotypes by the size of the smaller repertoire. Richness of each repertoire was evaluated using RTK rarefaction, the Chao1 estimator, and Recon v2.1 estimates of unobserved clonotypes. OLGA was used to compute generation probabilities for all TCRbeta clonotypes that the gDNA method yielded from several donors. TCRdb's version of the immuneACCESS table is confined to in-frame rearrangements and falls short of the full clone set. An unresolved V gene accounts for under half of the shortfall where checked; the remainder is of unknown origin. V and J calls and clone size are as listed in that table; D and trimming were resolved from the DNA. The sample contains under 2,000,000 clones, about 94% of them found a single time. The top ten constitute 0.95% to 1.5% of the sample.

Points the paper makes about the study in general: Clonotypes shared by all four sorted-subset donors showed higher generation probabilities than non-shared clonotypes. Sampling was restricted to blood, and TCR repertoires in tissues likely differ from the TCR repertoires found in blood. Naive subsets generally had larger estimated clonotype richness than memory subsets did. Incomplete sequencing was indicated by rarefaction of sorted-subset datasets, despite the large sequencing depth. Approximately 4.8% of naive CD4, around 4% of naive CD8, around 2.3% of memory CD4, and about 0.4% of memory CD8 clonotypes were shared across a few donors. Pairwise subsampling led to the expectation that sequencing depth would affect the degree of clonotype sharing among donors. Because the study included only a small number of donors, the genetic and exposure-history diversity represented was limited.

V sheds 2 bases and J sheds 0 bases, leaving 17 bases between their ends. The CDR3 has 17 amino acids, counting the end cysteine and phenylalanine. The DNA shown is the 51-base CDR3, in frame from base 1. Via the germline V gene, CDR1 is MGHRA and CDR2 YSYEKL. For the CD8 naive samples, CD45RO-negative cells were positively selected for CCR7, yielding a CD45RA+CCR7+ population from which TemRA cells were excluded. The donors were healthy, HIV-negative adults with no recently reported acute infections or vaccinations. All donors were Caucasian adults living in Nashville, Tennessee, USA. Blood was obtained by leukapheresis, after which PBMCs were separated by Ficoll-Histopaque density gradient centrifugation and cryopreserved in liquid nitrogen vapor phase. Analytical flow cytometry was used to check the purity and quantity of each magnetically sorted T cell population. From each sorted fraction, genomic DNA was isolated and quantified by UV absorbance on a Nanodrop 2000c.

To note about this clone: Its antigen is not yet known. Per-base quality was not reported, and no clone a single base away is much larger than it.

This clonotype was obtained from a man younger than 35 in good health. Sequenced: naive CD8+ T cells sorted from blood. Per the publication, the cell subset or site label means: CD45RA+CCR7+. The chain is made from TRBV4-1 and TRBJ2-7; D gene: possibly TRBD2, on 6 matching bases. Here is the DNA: TGCGCCAGCAGCCAACTACTAGCTTGGGGTTTCTCCTACGAGCAGTACTTC. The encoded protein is CASSQLLAWGFSYEQYF.